One and the same sample provided the 22 T cell receptor beta chains below, sequenced in a study of monozygotic twins with inflammatory bowel disease. With the 5' RACE reads reprocessed, TCRdb shows one record per CDR3 protein and no DNA. The repertoire table contains 200,000 to 250,000 distinct CDR3 sequences. The sample comprised blood. Receptors were obtained from a human donor with ulcerative colitis or Crohn's disease, or a healthy co-twin of an affected twin (not recorded which).

The gene calls are TRBV12-3 or TRBV12-4 and TRBJ1-5; TCRdb gives TRBD1 as the D gene, but with no DNA this cannot be confirmed. This CDR3 has 14 residues. This chain's CDR3 is CASSFQQVNQPQHF.

The rearrangement uses TRBV27 and TRBJ2-5. This CDR3 contains 14 residues. Germline V gene sequence: CDR1 MNHEY, CDR2 SMNVEV (reference sequence). CDR3 sequence: CASSNSLAQETQYF.

V is TRBV2 and J is TRBJ2-5. The CDR3 is 12 residues long. Germline V gives CDR1 SNHLY, CDR2 FYNNEI. CDR3 sequence: CASSDVGWTQYF.

The chain joins TRBV7-9 to TRBJ1-2. The CDR3 runs 15 residues. Germline CDR1 and CDR2: SEHNR and FQNEAQ (reference sequence). The CDR3 sequence is CASSLPGPINYGYTF.

The chain joins TRBV7-9 to TRBJ1-2; checking the TCRdb D call of TRBD1 is not possible without DNA. This CDR3 region has 13 residues. Germline V gene lookup returns CDR1 SEHNR and CDR2 FQNEAQ (reference sequence). The CDR3 loop reads CASSQQGSYGYTF.

The V gene is TRBV5-1, the J gene TRBJ1-1; checking the TCRdb D call of TRBD1 is not possible without DNA. The CDR3 is 14 residues long. From germline, CDR1 is SGHRS and CDR2 YFSETQ. The CDR3 loop is CASSINPERTEAFF.

The rearrangement uses TRBV12-3 or TRBV12-4 and TRBJ1-2; TCRdb gives TRBD1 as the D gene, but with no DNA this cannot be confirmed. The CDR3 is made up of 13 amino acids. The CDR3 here is CASSHGQGYGYTF.

This chain joins TRBV20-1 and TRBJ2-6. The CDR3 loop spans 15 amino acids. The germline CDR1 and CDR2 sequences are DFQATT and SNEGSKA (reference sequence). The CDR3 region is CSDKTLSSGANVLTF.

The V gene is TRBV10-2, the J gene TRBJ2-1; the D gene TCRdb calls, TRBD1, cannot be checked with no DNA. CDR3 size: 13 residues. Germline CDR1 and CDR2: WSHSY and SAAADI. The CDR3 spells CASSDREYNEQFF.

This chain uses TRBV12-3 or TRBV12-4 with TRBJ1-2; TCRdb picks TRBD1, but there is no DNA to check that call. The CDR3 runs 13 residues. The CDR3 is CASSLVQGYGYTF.

The CDR3 sequence is CASSYTSSYEQYF. The rearrangement uses TRBV25-1 and TRBJ2-7. This CDR3 has 13 residues. Germline values: CDR1 MGHDK, CDR2 SYGVNS.

V gene TRBV7-9 combines with J gene TRBJ1-2; the TRBD1 assignment by TCRdb is unverifiable without DNA. CDR3 length equals 13 residues. CDR1 is SEHNR and CDR2 is FQNEAQ in the germline V gene (reference sequence). The CDR3 loop is CASTSGTGDGYTF.

This chain uses TRBV5-1 with TRBJ2-1; TCRdb lists TRBD1, though no DNA is available to test this call. Germline CDR1 SGHRS, CDR2 YFSETQ. This CDR3 has 15 amino acids. The CDR3: CASSPRAGGYNEQFF.

This chain connects TRBV6-1 to TRBJ2-1; TCRdb's assignment of TRBD2 cannot be checked, as there is no DNA. The CDR3 is 15 residues long. Germline V gene sequence: CDR1 MNHNS, CDR2 SASEGT. CDR3 residues: CASRSPGRAPNEQFF.

The V and J genes are TRBV6-5 and TRBJ2-7; the TRBD1 assignment by TCRdb is unverifiable without DNA. This CDR3 is built from 13 residues. Looked up from germline, CDR1 is MNHEY and CDR2 is SVGAGI. The CDR3 reads CASRTGSVEEQYF.

The chain uses TRBV18 and TRBJ1-5; without DNA, the TCRdb call of TRBD1 cannot be checked. CDR3 size: 17 residues. The germline V gene has CDR1 KGHSH and CDR2 LQKENI. The CDR3: CASSPSSGDRGNQPQHF.

CDR3 loop: CASSPRGQGEQPQHF. The chain uses TRBV3-1 and TRBJ1-5; checking the TCRdb D call of TRBD1 is not possible without DNA. The CDR3 totals 15 residues. In germline, CDR1 is LGHDT, CDR2 YNNKEL (reference sequence).

V gene TRBV12-3 or TRBV12-4 combines with J gene TRBJ1-1. The CDR3 extends over 12 amino acids. This chain's CDR3 is CASSFGRTEAFF.

V is TRBV29-1 and J is TRBJ2-7; TCRdb's assignment of TRBD1 cannot be checked, as there is no DNA. The germline gives CDR1 SQVTM, CDR2 ANQGSEA. The length of the CDR3 is 12 residues. The CDR3 loop is CSVARTKGEQYF.

This chain connects TRBV5-1 to TRBJ2-6; the D call of TRBD1 rests on TCRdb alone, since no DNA is present to check it. This CDR3 is built from 17 residues. CDR1 is SGHRS, CDR2 YFSETQ, per germline. The CDR3 is CASSLAPPGQGFTVLTF.

The V and J genes are TRBV29-1 and TRBJ1-1; lacking DNA, the TRBD1 call made by TCRdb goes unchecked. The CDR3 has 12 amino acids. CDR1 and CDR2 from the germline V gene are SQVTM and ANQGSEA. The CDR3 here is CSADRGRTEAFF.

The chain joins TRBV11-3 to TRBJ1-4. CDR3 length: 14 residues. Germline values: CDR1 SGHNT, CDR2 YENEEA. The CDR3 protein is CASSWARRNEKLFF. Together with reference TRBV11-3 and TRBJ1-4, the CDR3 gives the full variable domain: EAGVVQSPRYKIIEKKQPVAFWCNPISGHNTLYWYLQNLGQGPELLIRYENEEAVDDSQLPKDRFSAERLKGVDSTLKIQPAELGDSAVYLCASSWARRNEKLFFGSGTQLSVL.